These T cell receptor beta chains were read from a single sample in a study of T-cell memory formation after mild COVID-19. MiXCR, applied by TCRdb to the 5' RACE reads, yields one record per CDR3 protein. The sample lists under 300,000 distinct CDR3 sequences; around 17% were seen once. The sequenced sample consisted of PBMCs or a T cell subset sorted from them (not recorded which). The receptors were sampled from a man younger than 35 who had mild COVID-19 (a few samples of this study predate the infection). Cell type and time point are not known. The CDR3 runs from the conserved cysteine through the conserved F or W. A D gene is named only where the DNA matches it firmly. Only part of the rows carry a size: once, few, many, or a class if the clone is expanded.

j_gene	d_gene	abundance	v_gene	CDR3aa	CDR3nt
TRBJ1-5	.	.	TRBV6-2/TRBV6-3	CASNEAAQGVQPQHF	TGTGCCAGCAACGAAGCGGCGCAGGGTGTGCAGCCCCAGCATTTT
TRBJ2-3	TRBD2	.	TRBV20-1	CSSTKGGGKWTDTQYF	TGCAGTTCGACCAAGGGCGGGGGGAAGTGGACAGATACGCAGTATTTT
TRBJ1-2	.	few	TRBV9	CASSVLGGLNYGYTF	TGTGCCAGCAGCGTCCTCGGGGGTCTGAACTATGGCTACACCTTC
TRBJ1-3	.	.	TRBV4-3	CASSQKAGNTIYF	TGCGCCAGCAGCCAGAAAGCTGGAAACACCATATATTTT
TRBJ1-1	.	few	TRBV4-3	CASSPRAVPNTEAFF	TGCGCCAGCAGCCCGAGAGCGGTTCCAAACACTGAAGCTTTCTTT
TRBJ2-5	.	many	TRBV12-3/TRBV12-4	CASCRDCETQYF	TGTGCCAGCTGCCGGGACTGTGAGACCCAGTACTTC
TRBJ2-7	TRBD1	.	TRBV9	CASSPRTGNYEQYF	TGTGCCAGCAGCCCCCGGACAGGGAACTACGAGCAGTACTTC
TRBJ1-4	.	.	TRBV30	CAWSEGTSATNEKLFF	TGTGCCTGGAGTGAGGGGACCTCTGCAACTAATGAAAAACTGTTTTTT
TRBJ2-4	.	.	TRBV3-1	CASSQGQGGIQYF	TGTGCCAGCAGCCAGGGCCAGGGGGGCATTCAGTACTTC
TRBJ2-2	.	many	TRBV6-2/TRBV6-3	CASSPQWGWGTGELFF	TGTGCCAGCAGCCCGCAGTGGGGTTGGGGTACCGGGGAGCTGTTTTTT
TRBJ2-7	TRBD2	.	TRBV29-1	CSFLRPVAGLYEQYF	TGCAGCTTCCTTAGGCCTGTAGCGGGACTTTACGAGCAGTACTTC
TRBJ2-7	.	.	TRBV6-5	CASTSGTFSYEQYF	TGTGCCAGCACGTCCGGGACATTCTCCTACGAGCAGTACTTC
TRBJ1-5	TRBD1	few	TRBV4-3	CASSQVRNRGDQPQHF	TGCGCCAGCAGCCAAGTACGAAACAGGGGAGACCAGCCCCAGCATTTT
TRBJ1-1	.	.	TRBV4-3	CASSQVDLNTEAFF	TGCGCCAGCAGCCAAGTCGACCTGAACACTGAAGCTTTCTTT
TRBJ1-2	TRBD1	few	TRBV10-3	CAIREPPGQARNGYTF	TGTGCCATCAGAGAACCCCCGGGACAGGCTAGGAATGGCTACACCTTC
TRBJ2-7	.	many	TRBV12-3/TRBV12-4	CASSLGSGDSYEQYF	TGTGCCAGCAGTTTAGGGTCGGGGGACTCCTACGAGCAGTACTTC
TRBJ1-1	.	few	TRBV4-1	CASSPRGAGLGLDTEAFF	TGCGCCAGCAGCCCACGTGGGGCAGGGCTAGGCCTGGACACTGAAGCTTTCTTT
TRBJ1-2	.	few	TRBV19	CASSIGGASQGYTF	TGTGCCAGTAGTATTGGCGGGGCCTCCCAGGGCTACACCTTC
TRBJ2-3	.	.	TRBV6-6	CASSLIVDTQYF	TGTGCCAGCAGTTTAATTGTGGATACGCAGTATTTT
TRBJ2-3	.	.	TRBV6-4	CASKTSGTSTDTQYF	TGTGCCAGCAAAACCTCCGGGACCTCAACAGATACGCAGTATTTT
TRBJ2-7	TRBD1	few	TRBV27	CASSWDREGEQYF	TGTGCCAGCAGTTGGGACAGGGAAGGCGAGCAGTACTTC
TRBJ1-5	.	few	TRBV18	CASSPPGLIGQPQHF	TGTGCCAGCTCACCACCGGGGTTGATCGGTCAGCCCCAGCATTTT
TRBJ2-3	.	.	TRBV12-3/TRBV12-4	CASSSGLGGYTDTQYF	TGTGCCAGCAGTTCCGGGTTAGGGGGTTACACAGATACGCAGTATTTT
TRBJ2-1	.	.	TRBV29-1	CSVAWSYNEQFF	TGCAGCGTGGCCTGGTCCTACAATGAGCAGTTCTTC
TRBJ1-5	.	few	TRBV6-5	CASSYSASGAGNQPQHF	TGTGCCAGCAGTTACTCGGCCTCAGGGGCAGGCAATCAGCCCCAGCATTTT
TRBJ1-1	.	.	TRBV9	CASRSGMGRPEAFF	TGTGCCAGCAGGTCCGGGATGGGCAGACCTGAAGCTTTCTTT
TRBJ1-1	.	few	TRBV29-1	CSAWIYRVSEAFF	TGCAGCGCCTGGATATACAGGGTCTCTGAAGCTTTCTTT
TRBJ1-2	.	.	TRBV29-1	CSVVQAYGYTF	TGCAGCGTTGTACAAGCCTATGGCTACACCTTC
TRBJ2-2	.	once	TRBV6-4	CASSDSGDNGELFF	TGTGCCAGCAGTGACTCAGGGGATAACGGGGAGCTGTTTTTT
TRBJ2-3	TRBD2	few	TRBV7-7	CASSLISGGVTDTQYF	TGTGCCAGCAGCCTAATTAGCGGGGGAGTTACAGATACGCAGTATTTT
TRBJ2-5	TRBD2	few	TRBV11-2	CASRQIAGARRETQYF	TGTGCCAGCAGGCAGATAGCGGGGGCCCGTCGAGAGACCCAGTACTTC
TRBJ1-1	.	few	TRBV5-1	CASSGAGGGDVPEAFF	TGCGCCAGCAGCGGGGCGGGAGGGGGAGATGTACCTGAAGCTTTCTTT
TRBJ2-5	.	many	TRBV7-9	CASSAGSGETQYF	TGTGCCAGCAGCGCGGGAAGTGGAGAGACCCAGTACTTC
TRBJ2-2	.	.	TRBV12-3/TRBV12-4	CASLGRSLTGELFF	TGTGCCAGTTTAGGGAGGAGTCTTACCGGGGAGCTGTTTTTT
TRBJ2-5	.	.	TRBV12-3/TRBV12-4	CASSLGLAGAGETQYF	TGTGCCAGCAGTTTAGGGCTCGCGGGGGCGGGAGAGACCCAGTACTTC
TRBJ1-4	.	.	TRBV3-1	CASSPRTFATNEKLFF	TGTGCCAGCAGCCCCCGGACATTTGCAACTAATGAAAAACTGTTTTTT
TRBJ2-3	.	few	TRBV7-9	CASSLDWRLKYF	TGTGCCAGCAGCTTAGATTGGCGCCTGAAGTATTTT
TRBJ2-6	.	.	TRBV2	CASSLKGPNHSGANVLTF	TGTGCCAGCAGTTTAAAGGGGCCAAACCACTCTGGGGCCAACGTCCTGACTTTC
TRBJ2-1	TRBD2	.	TRBV4-3	CASSQVRGGGEQFF	TGCGCCAGCAGCCAAGTGCGGGGGGGCGGTGAGCAGTTCTTC
TRBJ1-5	TRBD1	.	TRBV6-1	CASSEAETGPVRQPQHF	TGTGCCAGCAGCGAAGCGGAGACAGGGCCGGTCAGGCAGCCCCAGCATTTT
TRBJ1-1	.	few	TRBV5-1	CASSLEGGTRADGAFF	TGCGCCAGCAGCTTGGAGGGAGGGACAAGGGCAGATGGAGCTTTCTTT
TRBJ1-2	TRBD1	.	TRBV10-3	CAISDPGTGIFYGYTF	TGTGCCATCAGTGATCCCGGGACAGGGATATTCTATGGCTACACCTTC
TRBJ2-1	TRBD1	.	TRBV5-1	CASSFARDRGNEQFF	TGCGCCAGCAGCTTTGCCCGGGACAGGGGCAATGAGCAGTTCTTC
TRBJ1-1	.	few	TRBV5-1	CASSQGGAGSAEAFF	TGCGCCAGCAGCCAAGGGGGGGCAGGGAGCGCTGAAGCTTTCTTT
TRBJ2-1	TRBD2	.	TRBV6-6	CASSYPGGTPHNEQFF	TGTGCCAGCAGTTACCCGGGGGGGACCCCCCACAATGAGCAGTTCTTC
TRBJ2-1	TRBD2	few	TRBV20-1	CSAPTSGGDLEQFF	TGCAGTGCCCCGACTAGCGGGGGGGATCTTGAGCAGTTCTTC
TRBJ1-1	.	.	TRBV7-3	CASSLNVNTEAFF	TGTGCCAGCAGCTTAAATGTGAACACTGAAGCTTTCTTT